This TCR beta chain was found in a study of blood T cell repertoires in COVID-19. Study-level background: Researchers got acute and convalescent COVID-19 samples from the United States, Italy and Spain. Nucleic acid was either cDNA or gDNA, and it came from T cells, B-cell-depleted T cells, or PBMCs.

The V end lost 2 bases, the J end lost 4 bases, and 6 bases lay between the germline ends. CDR1 is SGHTA, CDR2 FQGNSA, per germline. CDR3 length: 13 residues. In the source study's methods: Reference gene primer amplification yielded estimated nucleated cell counts. Data came from immunoSEQ multiplex PCR; TCRdb stores just in-frame clones and leaves some out. That table is the source of V, J and clone size, and D and trimming were worked out from the DNA. The sample shows 150,000 or so clones, approximately 81% of them seen only once. This receptor was identified in a human donor in a cohort sampled during active COVID-19. The genes are TRBV7-2 and TRBJ1-5; D not certain. Sample: peripheral blood. In DNA, the CDR3 is TGTGCCAGCAGCTTATTCGAGAATCAGCCCCAGCATTTT. Its protein product is CASSLFENQPQHF.